These 22 T cell receptor beta chains came from one sample sequenced in a study of blood T cell repertoires in COVID-19. Only in-frame clones appear in the TCRdb table, and some are missing; sequencing was by immunoSEQ multiplex PCR. Of under 250,000 clones listed, about 86% are singletons. The specimen sequenced was peripheral blood. These TCRs come from a man aged 35 to 55 with active or convalescent COVID-19.

This clone has only one observation. The chain has TRBV18 and TRBJ1-4; 7 bases fit TRBD1. The V segment lost 0 bases and the J segment 5 bases; nucleotides outside the gene matches: 6. The germline CDR1 and CDR2 sequences are KGHSH and LQKENI. The CDR3 spans 16 residues. CDR3 DNA sequence: TGTGCCAGCTCACCACCGAACCGGGACAGAAATGAAAAACTGTTTTTT. Its translation: CASSPPNRDRNEKLFF.

V usage is TRBV10-2 and J usage is TRBJ2-2; 11 nucleotides agree with TRBD1. V shed 8 bases, J shed 4 bases, and the junction held 9 bases outside the gene matches. Germline-derived CDR1 and CDR2 are WSHSY and SAAADI. The CDR3 spans 16 residues. In DNA form, the CDR3 reads TGCGCCAGCCGAGCAACCGGGACAGGGGGCACCGGGGAGCTGTTTTTT. Its protein product is CASRATGTGGTGELFF.

CDR3 in DNA: TGTGCCATCAGAACCCAGGGATGGATGGGCGCAGATACGCAGTATTTT. This translates into CAIRTQGWMGADTQYF. The chain combines TRBV10-3 with TRBJ2-3; tentative D call: TRBD1 (5 bases). The CDR3 extends over 16 amino acids. CDR1 and CDR2 from the germline V gene are ENHRY and SYGVKD. V shed 6 bases and J shed 4 bases, with 20 bases lying between them.

The chain links TRBV5-5 to TRBJ1-2; D gene ambiguous. The V gene's germline CDR1 is SGHKS and CDR2 YYEKEE (reference sequence). Trimming shortened V by 4 bases and J by 4 bases, and 11 bases separated the two germline ends. CDR3 length: 13 amino acids. The CDR3 spells CASSEARGYGYTF. The DNA for the CDR3 is TGTGCCAGCAGCGAGGCCCGTGGCTATGGCTACACCTTC.

J is TRBJ2-3 and V is TRBV5-1; 11 nucleotides align to TRBD2. V lost 0 bases and J lost 2; bases outside the gene matches: 2. The germline V gene has CDR1 SGHRS and CDR2 YFSETQ. This CDR3 comprises 16 residues. CDR3 in amino acids: CASSLGGLAVTDTQYF. CDR3 coding DNA: TGCGCCAGCAGCTTGGGGGGACTAGCGGTCACAGATACGCAGTATTTT.

The chain joins TRBV7-9 to TRBJ2-6, with D possibly TRBD2 on 5 matching bases. CDR1 is SEHNR, CDR2 FQNEAQ, per germline (reference sequence). This CDR3 comprises 14 residues. The germline V and J ends were trimmed by 5 bases and 7 bases, with 12 bases remaining between them. The CDR3 protein is CASSPTSGANVLTF. CDR3 DNA: TGTGCCAGCAGCCCAACGTCGGGAGCCAACGTCCTGACTTTC.

This sequence joins TRBV3-1 (or the pseudogene TRBV3-2) and TRBJ1-1; D is ambiguous. The V end lost 6 bases, the J end lost 1 base, and 9 bases lay between the germline ends. Germline V gene data show CDR1 as LGHDT and CDR2 as YNNKEL (reference sequence). This CDR3 is 13 amino acids long. The chain's CDR3 is CASSRGGNTEAFF. Here the CDR3 DNA reads TGTGCCAGCAGTAGAGGAGGGAACACTGAAGCTTTCTTT.

This clone showed up just a few times. CDR3 DNA: TGCGCCAGCAGGACGGGGTCGCGGGAGACCCAGTACTTC. Protein product: CASRTGSRETQYF. The chain employs TRBV10-2 and TRBJ2-5, with a possible D match to TRBD2 (5 bases). From germline, CDR1 is WSHSY and CDR2 SAAADI. CDR3 length equals 13 residues. Between the trimmed V and J ends, which lost 6 bases and 5 bases, there was a span of 13 bases.

As to this clone: Within the sample, other DNA sequences also encode this same CDR3. J is TRBJ2-5 and V is TRBV5-1; 12 nucleotides agree with TRBD2. Per germline, CDR1 SGHRS and CDR2 YFSETQ. Germline trimming cut 0 bases from V and 2 bases from J; bases unmatched to any gene: 2. This CDR3 has 16 amino acids. The CDR3 here is CASSLGLAGGQETQYF. CDR3 nucleotides: TGCGCCAGCAGCTTGGGGCTAGCGGGGGGGCAAGAGACCCAGTACTTC.

The V call is TRBV30, the J call TRBJ1-2; D not certain. The germline V gene has CDR1 GTSNPN and CDR2 SVGIG (reference sequence). CDR3 length equals 13 residues. The germline V and J ends were trimmed by 3 bases and 4 bases, with 12 bases remaining between them. Here the CDR3 reads CAWRVGVGYGYTF. The CDR3 coding sequence is TGTGCCTGGAGGGTAGGAGTCGGCTATGGCTACACCTTC.

This chain uses TRBV28 with TRBJ2-6; possible D gene TRBD2, 5 bases. The CDR3 is made up of 15 amino acids. Germline CDR1 is MDHEN and CDR2 is SYDVKM. Between the trimmed V and J ends, which lost 6 bases and 2 bases, there was a span of 11 bases. The CDR3 DNA is TGTGCCAGCAGCATAGGGCGGGCTGGGGCCAACGTCCTGACTTTC. Translated, it gives CASSIGRAGANVLTF.

The CDR3 DNA reads TGTGCCAGCAGCCAAGATGAGGGAAGAGGCTACACCTTC. Translation: CASSQDEGRGYTF. The V gene is TRBV3-1 (or the pseudogene TRBV3-2), the J gene TRBJ1-2; D is uncertain. V was trimmed by 0 bases and J by 8 bases, leaving 10 bases between them. The germline CDR1 and CDR2 sequences are LGHDT and YNNKEL (reference sequence). The CDR3 covers 13 residues.

The chain uses TRBV13 and TRBJ2-7; 8 nucleotides line up with TRBD1. The CDR3 length is 13 residues. J gave up 3 bases and V 5 bases, and 3 bases lay outside the gene matches. CDR1 and CDR2 (germline): PRHDT, FYEKMQ (reference sequence). CDR3 in amino acids: CASSIGTGYEQYF. In DNA, the CDR3 is TGTGCCAGCAGCATCGGGACAGGCTACGAGCAGTACTTC.

CDR3 nucleotide sequence: TGTGCCAGCAGTGAAGACGGCAGGGGTGGCAATCAGCCCCAGCATTTT. Its protein product is CASSEDGRGGNQPQHF. The chain links TRBV6-1 to TRBJ1-5, with a tentative D call TRBD1 (6 bases). This CDR3 spans 16 amino acids. Germline CDR1 reads MNHNS; CDR2 reads SASEGT. V lost 1 base, J lost 2 bases, and 12 bases lay in between.

The chain combines TRBV6-8 with TRBJ2-7; 8 bases are a match to TRBD2. This CDR3 spans 13 amino acids. V lost 7 bases and J lost 0; bases outside the gene matches: 2. CDR1 MNHGY and CDR2 SAAAGT come from the germline V gene. CDR3 protein: CASKRGTSYEQYF. In DNA, the CDR3 is TGTGCCAGCAAGCGGGGGACCTCCTACGAGCAGTACTTC.

The V and J genes are TRBV6-5 and TRBJ2-1; 7 nucleotides agree with TRBD2. With 6 bases clipped from V and 4 bases from J, the junction kept 9 bases outside the gene matches. The CDR3 sequence is 15 residues long. Per germline, CDR1 MNHEY and CDR2 SVGAGI. The CDR3 DNA sequence: TGTGCCAGCAGGGAGGCTAGCGGCGAATACAATGAGCAGTTCTTC. It encodes CASREASGEYNEQFF.

This clone has just one count. The chain uses TRBV18 and TRBJ2-7; 8 bases are shared with TRBD2. V was clipped by 0 bases and J by 7 bases; unmatched bases: 5. Germline assignment: CDR1 KGHSH and CDR2 LQKENI. The CDR3 is made up of 14 amino acids. CDR3 sequence reads: CASSPPAGAGEQYF. CDR3 nucleotides: TGTGCCAGCTCACCACCAGCGGGAGCGGGTGAGCAGTACTTC.

This rearrangement joins TRBV11-2 to TRBJ2-7, with TRBD2 identical over 8 bases. CDR1 and CDR2 from the germline V gene are SGHAT and FQNNGV. The CDR3 covers 15 residues. J lost 3 bases, V lost 1 base, and 5 bases had no gene match. CDR3 bases: TGTGCCAGCAGCTTAGCGGGTGCGGGGGGCTACGAGCAGTACTTC. This codes for CASSLAGAGGYEQYF. Using reference TRBV11-2 and TRBJ2-7 for the parts outside the CDR3, the full variable domain is EAGVAQSPRYKIIEKRQSVAFWCNPISGHATLYWYQQILGQGPKLLIQFQNNGVVDDSQLPKDRFSAERLKGVDSTLKIQPAKLEDSAVYLCASSLAGAGGYEQYFGPGTRLTVT.

J is TRBJ1-4 and V is TRBV14, with D perhaps matching TRBD1 (5 bases). Trimming removed 3 bases from V and 8 bases from J, with 16 bases in between. The CDR3 has 15 residues. Germline values: CDR1 SGHDN, CDR2 FVKESK. CDR3 nucleotides: TGTGCCAGCAGCCATACATCGCAGGGCGAGGAAAAACTGTTTTTT. It specifies CASSHTSQGEEKLFF.

The chain carries TRBV19 and TRBJ1-1; D may be TRBD1 (5 bases). V lost 6 bases and J lost 0, with 8 bases in between. CDR3 size: 13 residues. Germline values: CDR1 LNHDA, CDR2 SQIVND (reference sequence). The CDR3 DNA reads as TGTGCCAGTAGGCGGGGACTGAACACTGAAGCTTTCTTT. This encodes CASRRGLNTEAFF.

The genes are TRBV3-1 (or the pseudogene TRBV3-2) and TRBJ1-3; TRBD1 might be the D (5 bases). Germline loops: CDR1 LGHDT, CDR2 YNNKEL (reference sequence). Trimming took off 3 bases at V and 0 bases at J, with 18 bases between the two ends. The CDR3 sequence is 18 residues long. As DNA, the CDR3 is TGTGCCAGCAGCCAGGGACCAAGGAGGGGTACCTCTGGAAACACCATATATTTT. It yields the protein CASSQGPRRGTSGNTIYF.

The chain links TRBV27 to TRBJ1-5; 8 bases map to TRBD1. The CDR3 sequence is 16 residues long. Trimming at V came to 6 bases and at J to 0 bases, leaving 7 bases not matched to a gene. Germline CDR1 is MNHEY and CDR2 is SMNVEV (reference sequence). This CDR3 reads CASRQTGVSSNQPQHF. In DNA, the CDR3 is TGTGCCAGCAGGCAGACAGGGGTTAGTAGCAATCAGCCCCAGCATTTT.